The rows below give T cell receptor beta chains drawn from one sample of a study of T cells in Graves' hyperthyroidism and ophthalmopathy. MiXCR was run by TCRdb on the multiplex PCR reads, yielding one entry per CDR3 protein. In the table there are hundreds of thousands of distinct CDR3 sequences, more than 30% of which are singletons. Sequenced input: blood. The receptors stem from a man aged 18-30 years with Graves' hyperthyroidism. Both conserved end residues are part of each CDR3. Each record gives: clone size, D gene, V gene, J gene, CDR3 protein, CDR3 DNA. A D gene is named only where the DNA matches it firmly. Where a row states a size, it is once, few, many or the class of an expanded clone; other rows omit it.

many,.,TRBV2,TRBJ1-2,CAKGRQANYGYTF,TGTGCCAAGGGACGGCAAGCTAACTATGGCTACACCTTC
.,TRBD2,TRBV20-1,TRBJ2-3,CSASIRAGGVDTQYF,TGCAGTGCTAGTATCCGGGCGGGGGGAGTAGATACGCAGTATTTT
.,TRBD2,TRBV6-5,TRBJ2-5,CASSYSGLAGGQETQYF,TGTGCCAGCAGTTACTCCGGCCTAGCGGGGGGACAAGAGACCCAGTACTTC
many,.,TRBV12-3/TRBV12-4,TRBJ1-6,CASSRLLTEGSPLHF,TGTGCCAGCAGTCGCCTCCTAACCGAGGGATCACCCCTCCACTTT
many,.,TRBV29-1,TRBJ2-7,CSVLGSRSYEQYF,TGCAGCGTTCTAGGCAGCCGCTCCTACGAGCAGTACTTC
.,TRBD2,TRBV20-1,TRBJ2-7,CSASLAGREAEQYF,TGCAGTGCTAGTCTAGCGGGGAGGGAAGCCGAGCAGTACTTC
few,TRBD1,TRBV19,TRBJ1-2,CASSIVRRTGGVVDYTF,TGTGCCAGTAGTATAGTACGGAGGACAGGAGGTGTGGTGGACTACACCTTC
many,.,TRBV7-9,TRBJ1-3,CASSRGGDTIYF,TGTGCCAGCAGCAGGGGAGGCGACACCATATATTTT
many,.,TRBV9,TRBJ2-7,CASSVYGGAEQYF,TGTGCCAGCAGCGTTTACGGGGGCGCGGAGCAGTACTTC
.,.,TRBV6-5,TRBJ1-1,CASTPLDRINTEAFF,TGTGCCAGCACGCCTTTAGACAGGATCAACACTGAAGCTTTCTTT
.,.,TRBV7-9,TRBJ1-2,CASSVRDYGYTF,TGTGCCAGCAGCGTCCGGGACTATGGCTACACCTTC
.,.,TRBV19,TRBJ1-4,CASSILMGATNEKLFF,TGTGCCAGTAGTATATTAATGGGTGCAACTAATGAAAAACTGTTTTTT
few,TRBD2,TRBV4-1,TRBJ2-5,CASSLFAGAETQYF,TGCGCCAGCAGCCTCTTCGCGGGAGCAGAGACCCAGTACTTC
.,TRBD2,TRBV29-1,TRBJ2-7,CSFLREGDEQYF,TGCAGCTTCCTCCGGGAGGGCGACGAGCAGTACTTC
few,.,TRBV7-3,TRBJ2-3,CASSLGTAITDTQYF,TGTGCCAGCAGCTTGGGTACGGCCATTACAGATACGCAGTATTTT
.,.,TRBV2,TRBJ1-5,CASSEAGPFSNQPQHF,TGTGCCAGCAGTGAAGCGGGCCCCTTTAGCAATCAGCCCCAGCACTTT
.,.,TRBV7-8,TRBJ2-5,CASSPSPGPGETQYF,TGTGCCAGCAGCCCGTCTCCAGGGCCGGGGGAGACCCAGTACTTC
.,.,TRBV5-5,TRBJ1-1,CASPILNTEAFF,TGTGCCAGCCCAATCCTGAACACTGAAGCTTTCTTT
many,.,TRBV5-6,TRBJ2-5,CASSLSGQETQYF,TGTGCCAGCAGTTTGTCGGGGCAAGAGACCCAGTACTTC
.,.,TRBV11-2,TRBJ2-2,CASSPRGPTNTGELFF,TGTGCCAGCAGTCCAAGAGGACCTACGAACACCGGGGAGCTGTTTTTT
.,TRBD2,TRBV7-9,TRBJ2-2,CASNPGLAGTGELFF,TGTGCCAGCAACCCGGGACTAGCGGGCACCGGGGAGCTGTTTTTT
many,.,TRBV19,TRBJ1-6,CASSIGTNSPLHF,TGTGCCAGTAGTATTGGGACAAATTCACCCCTCCACTTT
few,.,TRBV11-2,TRBJ2-7,CASSLDPLRDEQYF,TGTGCCAGCAGCTTGGACCCCCTGAGGGACGAGCAGTACTTC
.,TRBD1,TRBV20-1,TRBJ1-5,CAWSGTGDQPQHF,TGTGCCTGGAGCGGAACAGGGGATCAGCCCCAGCATTTT
.,.,TRBV10-2,TRBJ1-2,CASSEARLPGYTF,TGCGCCAGCTCCGAAGCCCGACTCCCTGGCTACACCTTC
many,.,TRBV12-3/TRBV12-4,TRBJ1-5,CASSLSGNQPQHF,TGTGCCAGCAGCTTATCAGGGAATCAGCCCCAGCATTTT
many,.,TRBV5-1,TRBJ2-7,CASSWRAEYEQYF,TGCGCCAGCAGCTGGCGGGCTGAGTACGAGCAGTACTTC
.,TRBD2,TRBV7-9,TRBJ2-7,CASSLALAGFLGQYF,TGTGCCAGCAGCTTAGCACTAGCGGGATTCCTAGGGCAGTACTTC
.,TRBD1,TRBV29-1,TRBJ1-1,CSVGGQTDTEAFF,TGCAGCGTGGGGGGACAGACGGACACTGAAGCTTTCTTT
few,TRBD2,TRBV11-2,TRBJ2-7,CASSYSSGRFYEQYF,TGTGCCAGCAGTTACAGTAGCGGGAGATTCTACGAGCAGTACTTC
few,.,TRBV9,TRBJ1-6,CASSAGAQLNSPLHF,TGTGCCAGCAGCGCCGGGGCCCAGCTCAATTCACCCCTCCACTTT
many,.,TRBV15,TRBJ1-1,CATRHRSNTEAFF,TGTGCCACCAGACACAGATCGAACACTGAAGCTTTCTTT
few,TRBD1,TRBV7-9,TRBJ2-7,CASSLQVDRGRYEQYF,TGTGCCAGCAGCTTACAAGTGGACAGGGGGAGATACGAGCAGTACTTC
.,.,TRBV19,TRBJ2-6,CASRILGFSGANVLTF,TGTGCCAGTAGGATTTTAGGATTCTCTGGGGCCAACGTCCTGACTTTC
.,.,TRBV20-1,TRBJ1-1,CSARDMGRTEAFF,TGCAGTGCTAGAGACATGGGGCGGACTGAAGCTTTCTTT
.,.,TRBV7-9,TRBJ2-5,CASSLDPPGARETQYF,TGTGCCAGCAGCTTGGACCCTCCGGGGGCGCGGGAGACCCAGTACTTC
many,TRBD2,TRBV10-3,TRBJ2-7,CAISGTAGGYEQYF,TGTGCCATCAGTGGTACAGCGGGGGGATACGAGCAGTACTTC
.,.,TRBV7-1,TRBJ2-5,CASSAADSQETQYF,TGTGCCAGCAGCGCAGCCGACTCCCAAGAGACCCAGTACTTC
few,.,TRBV6-5,TRBJ1-1,CASSSNTFEAFF,TGTGCCAGCAGTTCCAACACCTTCGAAGCTTTCTTT
few,.,TRBV20-1,TRBJ1-1,CSARDLRATNTEAFF,TGCAGTGCTAGAGATCTGAGGGCGACGAACACTGAAGCTTTCTTT
.,.,TRBV7-2,TRBJ2-7,CASSLSNLEQYF,TGTGCCAGCAGCCTATCGAACCTAGAGCAGTACTTC